A selection of T cell receptor beta chains follows, all from one sample in a study of PD-1 blockade in classical Hodgkin lymphoma. Profiled with immunoSEQ multiplex PCR; TCRdb holds only in-frame clones, not every one. The data contain tens of thousands of clones, 75% to 85% of them singletons. Sequences were derived from peripheral blood mononuclear cells (PBMCs), sampled at baseline. The receptors originated from a human donor with classical Hodgkin lymphoma. CDR3s include the opening cysteine and the closing phenylalanine or tryptophan. Fields, in order: CDR3 protein, CDR3 DNA, J gene, V gene, D gene, clone size. A D gene is named only where the DNA matches it firmly. The size entry is marked missing in some rows and otherwise reads once, few, many or a size class.

CDR3 protein: CASSQDTQGIYGYTF
CDR3 DNA: TGCGCCAGCAGCCAAGATACCCAGGGGATATATGGCTACACCTTC
J gene: TRBJ1-2
V gene: TRBV4-3
D gene: .
clone size: few

CDR3 protein: CASSYVFGEKLFF
CDR3 DNA: TGTGCCAGCAGTTACGTCTTTGGAGAAAAACTGTTTTTT
J gene: TRBJ1-4
V gene: TRBV6-6
D gene: .
clone size: .

CDR3 protein: CASSLSAASHNEQFF
CDR3 DNA: TGTGCCAGCAGCTTATCCGCGGCATCCCACAATGAGCAGTTCTTC
J gene: TRBJ2-1
V gene: TRBV7-9
D gene: .
clone size: .

CDR3 protein: CASSPPGAYEQYF
CDR3 DNA: TGTGCCAGCTCACCACCGGGGGCCTACGAGCAGTACTTC
J gene: TRBJ2-7
V gene: TRBV18
D gene: .
clone size: .

CDR3 protein: CASSLGDRRQETQYF
CDR3 DNA: TGCGCCAGCAGCTTAGGGGACCGCCGACAAGAGACCCAGTACTTC
J gene: TRBJ2-5
V gene: TRBV5-1
D gene: .
clone size: .

CDR3 protein: CASSLGPVAEAFF
CDR3 DNA: TGTGCCAGCAGCTTGGGACCGGTGGCTGAAGCTTTCTTT
J gene: TRBJ1-1
V gene: TRBV7-9
D gene: .
clone size: .

CDR3 protein: CAISSPGTDEQFF
CDR3 DNA: TGTGCCATCAGTTCTCCCGGGACAGATGAGCAGTTCTTC
J gene: TRBJ2-1
V gene: TRBV10-3
D gene: TRBD1
clone size: .

CDR3 protein: CASSLQQGADTQYF
CDR3 DNA: TGTGCCAGCAGCTTACAACAGGGGGCAGATACGCAGTATTTT
J gene: TRBJ2-3
V gene: TRBV7-2
D gene: TRBD1
clone size: .

CDR3 protein: CASGEGLYTQYF
CDR3 DNA: TGTGCCAGCGGGGAGGGCCTATATACGCAGTATTTT
J gene: TRBJ2-3
V gene: TRBV9
D gene: TRBD2
clone size: .

CDR3 protein: CASSMGLAGGTDTQYF
CDR3 DNA: TGTGCCAGTAGTATGGGGCTAGCGGGGGGCACAGATACGCAGTATTTT
J gene: TRBJ2-3
V gene: TRBV19
D gene: TRBD2
clone size: .

CDR3 protein: CASSRTDEAFF
CDR3 DNA: TGTGCCAGCAGCCGGACAGATGAAGCTTTCTTT
J gene: TRBJ1-1
V gene: TRBV5-6
D gene: .
clone size: .

CDR3 protein: CASLVAGGNEQFF
CDR3 DNA: TGTGCCAGCTTAGTAGCGGGAGGCAATGAGCAGTTCTTC
J gene: TRBJ2-1
V gene: TRBV2
D gene: TRBD2
clone size: .

CDR3 protein: CASSSGTGRYEQYF
CDR3 DNA: TGTGCCAGCAGCTCCGGGACAGGGAGGTACGAGCAGTACTTC
J gene: TRBJ2-7
V gene: TRBV27
D gene: TRBD1
clone size: .

CDR3 protein: CASSTYRETQYF
CDR3 DNA: TGTGCCAGCAGCACATACAGGGAGACCCAGTACTTC
J gene: TRBJ2-5
V gene: TRBV7-2
D gene: .
clone size: .

CDR3 protein: CSVVCRASYSNQPQHF
CDR3 DNA: TGCAGCGTTGTGTGTCGCGCCAGTTATAGCAATCAGCCCCAGCATTTT
J gene: TRBJ1-5
V gene: TRBV29-1
D gene: .
clone size: medium-sized

CDR3 protein: CASRVQGADEAFF
CDR3 DNA: TGCGCCAGCAGAGTCCAAGGGGCGGATGAAGCTTTCTTT
J gene: TRBJ1-1
V gene: TRBV5-1
D gene: .
clone size: .

CDR3 protein: CASSNSASGTPDTQYF
CDR3 DNA: TGTGCCAGCAGCAATTCGGCTAGCGGGACGCCAGATACGCAGTATTTT
J gene: TRBJ2-3
V gene: TRBV9
D gene: TRBD2
clone size: .

CDR3 protein: CASSRGGLSYNEQFF
CDR3 DNA: TGTGCCAGCAGCCGGGGGGGACTATCCTACAATGAGCAGTTCTTC
J gene: TRBJ2-1
V gene: TRBV5-8
D gene: TRBD2
clone size: few

CDR3 protein: CAWSPGNTEAFF
CDR3 DNA: TGTGCCTGGAGTCCCGGCAACACTGAAGCTTTCTTT
J gene: TRBJ1-1
V gene: TRBV30
D gene: .
clone size: .

CDR3 protein: CASTRQGAGGYTF
CDR3 DNA: TGTGCCAGCACCAGACAGGGGGCAGGTGGCTACACCTTC
J gene: TRBJ1-2
V gene: TRBV6-5
D gene: TRBD1
clone size: .

CDR3 protein: CASSPARTRLVDTDTQYF
CDR3 DNA: TGCGCCAGCAGCCCTGCTAGAACACGACTAGTGGATACAGATACGCAGTATTTT
J gene: TRBJ2-3
V gene: TRBV4-1
D gene: .
clone size: .

CDR3 protein: CASSETVNYGYTF
CDR3 DNA: TGTGCCAGCTCTGAAACAGTTAACTATGGCTACACCTTC
J gene: TRBJ1-2
V gene: TRBV28
D gene: .
clone size: .

CDR3 protein: CASSLTGLAMTYNEQFF
CDR3 DNA: TGTGCCAGCAGCTTAACGGGTCTAGCTATGACCTACAATGAGCAGTTCTTC
J gene: TRBJ2-1
V gene: TRBV21-1
D gene: .
clone size: .

CDR3 protein: CASSEDSFQETQYF
CDR3 DNA: TGTGCCAGCAGCGAAGACAGTTTTCAAGAGACCCAGTACTTC
J gene: TRBJ2-5
V gene: TRBV7-4
D gene: .
clone size: .

CDR3 protein: CASSLRVTDTQYF
CDR3 DNA: TGTGCCAGCAGTTTACGGGTCACAGATACGCAGTATTTT
J gene: TRBJ2-3
V gene: TRBV28
D gene: .
clone size: .

CDR3 protein: CASSQISGWLVYGYTF
CDR3 DNA: TGTGCCAGCAGCCAAATTTCAGGGTGGCTTGTCTATGGCTACACCTTC
J gene: TRBJ1-2
V gene: TRBV28
D gene: .
clone size: few

CDR3 protein: CASGIVIYTF
CDR3 DNA: TGTGCCAGCGGAATCGTAATCTACACCTTC
J gene: TRBJ1-2
V gene: TRBV6-5
D gene: .
clone size: .

CDR3 protein: CASRALGRSGNTIYF
CDR3 DNA: TGTGCCAGCAGAGCCCTTGGGAGATCTGGAAACACCATATATTTT
J gene: TRBJ1-3
V gene: TRBV11-2
D gene: .
clone size: .

CDR3 protein: CASSVVISAGEAFF
CDR3 DNA: TGTGCCAGCAGCGTAGTGATTTCGGCAGGGGAAGCTTTCTTT
J gene: TRBJ1-1
V gene: TRBV9
D gene: .
clone size: .

CDR3 protein: CASSHPGNTEAFF
CDR3 DNA: TGTGCCAGCAGCCACCCAGGGAACACTGAAGCTTTCTTT
J gene: TRBJ1-1
V gene: TRBV14
D gene: .
clone size: .

CDR3 protein: CASSHPEREISQNEQFF
CDR3 DNA: TGTGCCAGCAGTCACCCCGAAAGGGAAATAAGCCAGAATGAGCAGTTCTTC
J gene: TRBJ2-1
V gene: TRBV6-4
D gene: .
clone size: few

CDR3 protein: CASSEQGSGYQPQHF
CDR3 DNA: TGTGCCAGCAGTGAACAGGGCTCGGGCTATCAGCCCCAGCATTTT
J gene: TRBJ1-5
V gene: TRBV28
D gene: .
clone size: .

CDR3 protein: CASKSAFLSYEQYF
CDR3 DNA: TGTGCCAGCAAGTCAGCGTTTCTCTCCTACGAGCAGTACTTC
J gene: TRBJ2-7
V gene: TRBV6-1
D gene: .
clone size: .

CDR3 protein: CASSLRQFDTGELFF
CDR3 DNA: TGTGCCAGCAGTTTGCGGCAGTTTGACACCGGGGAGCTGTTTTTT
J gene: TRBJ2-2
V gene: TRBV5-4
D gene: .
clone size: once

CDR3 protein: CSAGAVPPQYF
CDR3 DNA: TGCAGTGCTGGAGCGGTCCCCCCGCAGTATTTT
J gene: TRBJ2-3
V gene: TRBV20-1
D gene: .
clone size: .

CDR3 protein: CASSYSGLYEQYF
CDR3 DNA: TGTGCCAGCAGTTACTCAGGACTTTACGAGCAGTACTTC
J gene: TRBJ2-7
V gene: TRBV6-6
D gene: .
clone size: .

CDR3 protein: CASTRSSLLREGRHNEQFF
CDR3 DNA: TGTGCCAGCACTCGCTCCTCCCTCCTGCGGGAGGGCCGTCACAATGAGCAGTTCTTC
J gene: TRBJ2-1
V gene: TRBV27
D gene: TRBD2
clone size: .

CDR3 protein: CASSLVVTSGEQFF
CDR3 DNA: TGTGCCAGCAGCTTAGTAGTGACTAGCGGTGAGCAGTTCTTC
J gene: TRBJ2-1
V gene: TRBV7-3
D gene: TRBD2
clone size: medium-sized

CDR3 protein: CASSKRPLPGELFF
CDR3 DNA: TGTGCCAGCAGCAAAAGACCCCTGCCCGGGGAGCTGTTTTTT
J gene: TRBJ2-2
V gene: TRBV6-5
D gene: .
clone size: .

CDR3 protein: CASTSSPRVEQYF
CDR3 DNA: TGTGCCAGCACCTCATCCCCGAGGGTGGAGCAGTACTTC
J gene: TRBJ2-7
V gene: TRBV2
D gene: .
clone size: once

CDR3 protein: CASSSSGTGNIEQYF
CDR3 DNA: TGTGCCAGCAGTTCCTCCGGGACAGGGAATATCGAGCAGTACTTC
J gene: TRBJ2-7
V gene: TRBV27
D gene: TRBD1
clone size: .

CDR3 protein: CASSPPSGRAYNEQFF
CDR3 DNA: TGTGCCAGCTCACCTCCAAGCGGGAGGGCCTACAATGAGCAGTTCTTC
J gene: TRBJ2-1
V gene: TRBV18
D gene: TRBD2
clone size: .

CDR3 protein: CASSSSTPPRDSKQFF
CDR3 DNA: TGTGCCAGCAGTTCTTCTACCCCCCCGAGGGACTCTAAGCAGTTCTTC
J gene: TRBJ2-1
V gene: TRBV28
D gene: .
clone size: .

CDR3 protein: CASSLEQGEYQETQYF
CDR3 DNA: TGCGCCAGCAGCTTGGAGCAGGGGGAGTACCAAGAGACCCAGTACTTC
J gene: TRBJ2-5
V gene: TRBV5-1
D gene: TRBD1
clone size: .

CDR3 protein: CASSLSKEQYF
CDR3 DNA: TGTGCCAGCAGTTTGAGCAAGGAGCAGTACTTC
J gene: TRBJ2-7
V gene: TRBV28
D gene: .
clone size: .

CDR3 protein: CASRWTAGNEKLFF
CDR3 DNA: TGTGCCAGCCGATGGACAGCCGGCAATGAAAAACTGTTTTTT
J gene: TRBJ1-4
V gene: TRBV19
D gene: .
clone size: .

CDR3 protein: CASSPRGGETQYF
CDR3 DNA: TGTGCCAGCAGTCCACGGGGGGGCGAAACGCAGTATTTT
J gene: TRBJ2-3
V gene: TRBV2
D gene: TRBD2
clone size: once

CDR3 protein: CASSEREEGSEAKNIQYF
CDR3 DNA: TGTGCCAGCAGTGAACGGGAGGAGGGGTCCGAAGCCAAAAACATTCAGTACTTC
J gene: TRBJ2-4
V gene: TRBV2
D gene: TRBD2
clone size: large

CDR3 protein: CASGAGTSGILFF
CDR3 DNA: TGTGCCAGCGGGGCCGGGACTAGCGGGATTCTGTTCTTC
J gene: TRBJ2-1
V gene: TRBV27
D gene: TRBD2
clone size: .

CDR3 protein: CSARTGATEAFF
CDR3 DNA: TGCAGCGCCCGGACAGGTGCGACTGAAGCTTTCTTT
J gene: TRBJ1-1
V gene: TRBV29-1
D gene: TRBD1
clone size: .

CDR3 protein: CASSKTLTYNEQFF
CDR3 DNA: TGTGCCAGCAGCAAAACTTTGACTTACAATGAGCAGTTCTTC
J gene: TRBJ2-1
V gene: TRBV21-1
D gene: .
clone size: .

CDR3 protein: CASSARQGSNEKLFF
CDR3 DNA: TGTGCCAGCAGCGCCCGACAGGGTTCTAATGAAAAACTGTTTTTT
J gene: TRBJ1-4
V gene: TRBV11-2
D gene: TRBD1
clone size: .

CDR3 protein: CASSLTMGLAGSSYNEQFF
CDR3 DNA: TGCGCCAGCAGCCTTACGATGGGACTAGCGGGGAGCTCCTACAATGAGCAGTTCTTC
J gene: TRBJ2-1
V gene: TRBV4-3
D gene: TRBD2
clone size: few

CDR3 protein: CATLGFDYGYTF
CDR3 DNA: TGTGCCACTCTAGGGTTTGACTATGGCTACACCTTC
J gene: TRBJ1-2
V gene: TRBV28
D gene: .
clone size: .